The rows below give T cell receptor beta chains drawn from one sample of a study of T cell repertoires in cytomegalovirus infection. One entry per CDR3 protein results from TCRdb running MiXCR on the reads. This table holds 200,000 to 250,000 distinct CDR3 sequences, 22% found once. Sequencing was performed on CD8+ T cells from PBMCs. The receptors were sampled from a human donor in good health (CMV status not recorded). Some clones in this sample may be carry-over from other donors' samples. Both conserved end residues are part of each CDR3.

j_call,v_call,cdr3_aa
TRBJ2-5,TRBV28,CASSFGTGFGTQYF
TRBJ2-3,TRBV7-2,CASSLGTGGLGTQYF
TRBJ1-5,TRBV6-5,CASSPQSPSVYSNQPQHF
TRBJ2-5,TRBV29-1,CSVRSGFLETQYF
TRBJ2-3,TRBV7-9,CASSLFQADTQYF
TRBJ2-2,TRBV29-1,CSAKDGMNTGELFF
TRBJ2-2,TRBV28,CASSFWTGNTGELFF
TRBJ2-7,TRBV4-1,CASSQTDTYEQYF
TRBJ2-7,TRBV7-9,CASSLRDSLYEQYF
TRBJ2-2,TRBV4-1,CASSHIAGGPAGELFF
TRBJ2-3,TRBV2,CASSLRDRAPDTQYF
TRBJ2-7,TRBV28,CASRPTGAGYEQYF
TRBJ2-7,TRBV7-9,CASSPWGLPYEQYF
TRBJ1-2,TRBV20-1,CSARATKEPPYYGYTF